This paragraph reports one T cell receptor (beta chain). The antigen remains unidentified. This sample was included in a study of T cell repertoires and HLA-DP antigens. About the research overall: CD4+ T cells were cocultured with HeLa cells expressing HLA-DP.

Study findings and constraints: Total CD4+ responders were stimulated by HeLa antigen-presenting cells. Against both alloantigens, CD137+ clonality was similar, 0.35 to 0.45.

Primers targeted 54 TRBV and 13 TRBJ segments. Sequencing was performed with immunoSEQ multiplex PCR; in TCRdb, only in-frame clones are kept and a portion is missing. The repertoire holds 90,000 to 130,000 clones, with over 90% as singletons. V was pared by 7 bases and J by 4 bases, with 7 bases of the junction left unmatched. Germline-derived CDR1 and CDR2 are SGHRS and YFSETQ. CDR3 length: 16 residues. The origin of this receptor is a young woman in good health and CMV-seronegative. The V gene is TRBV5-1, the J gene TRBJ2-3, with 15 bases aligning to TRBD2. The sequenced sample was CD4+ T cells from PBMCs. The CDR3: CASAGLAGGRSDTQYF. The CDR3 nucleotides read TGCGCCAGCGCAGGACTAGCGGGAGGGCGGTCAGATACGCAGTATTTT.